This is a list of T cell receptor beta chains from one sample in a study of CD8+ T cells in alopecia areata. Libraries were prepared by immunoSEQ multiplex PCR; TCRdb keeps only in-frame clonotypes and omits some of them. There are roughly 200,000 clones in the sample; 60% to 70% occur only once, and roughly 3.3% lies in the top ten. The sequences come from CD4+ T cells sorted from blood, collected at week 4, from a patient treated with tofacitinib. These receptors were obtained from a human donor with alopecia areata. Each CDR3 is given with its conserved first and last residue. Fields, in order: D gene, J gene, clone size, V gene, CDR3 DNA, CDR3 protein. D genes are given only for firm matches. The size of a clone is reported for some rows only, either as once, few or many, or as a class for expanded clones.

d_call: TRBD2; j_call: TRBJ2-3; clone_size: -; v_call: TRBV10-3; cdr3_nt: TGTGCCATCAGTGAGTCAGGGGCGGGGGGTGCCGCAGATACGCAGTATTTT; cdr3_aa: CAISESGAGGAADTQYF
d_call: TRBD1; j_call: TRBJ2-5; clone_size: -; v_call: TRBV6-5; cdr3_nt: TGTGCCAGCAGACCCGGGACAGGGGGGGAGACCCAGTACTTC; cdr3_aa: CASRPGTGGETQYF
d_call: -; j_call: TRBJ2-3; clone_size: -; v_call: TRBV6-5; cdr3_nt: TGTGCCAGCAGCGCCCCTAGCACAGATACGCAGTATTTT; cdr3_aa: CASSAPSTDTQYF
d_call: TRBD1; j_call: TRBJ1-2; clone_size: -; v_call: TRBV5-6; cdr3_nt: TGTGCCAGCAGCCCCTTCCTCACAAGACAGGGGGACTATGGCTACACCTTC; cdr3_aa: CASSPFLTRQGDYGYTF
d_call: -; j_call: TRBJ2-5; clone_size: -; v_call: TRBV20-1; cdr3_nt: TGCAGTGCTAGGGGGATGGAGACCCAGTACTTC; cdr3_aa: CSARGMETQYF
d_call: -; j_call: TRBJ2-1; clone_size: -; v_call: TRBV5-1; cdr3_nt: TGCGCCAGCAGCTTACTGACAACTGAGCAGTTCTTC; cdr3_aa: CASSLLTTEQFF
d_call: TRBD1; j_call: TRBJ1-6; clone_size: -; v_call: TRBV5-1; cdr3_nt: TGCGCCAGCAGCGTATCCGGGACAGGGGGCGCCTTGAATTCACCCCTCCACTTT; cdr3_aa: CASSVSGTGGALNSPLHF
d_call: -; j_call: TRBJ1-1; clone_size: few; v_call: TRBV28; cdr3_nt: TGTGCCAGCAGTCCGCTCGGACAGTACCCGAACACTGAAGCTTTCTTT; cdr3_aa: CASSPLGQYPNTEAFF
d_call: -; j_call: TRBJ2-5; clone_size: -; v_call: TRBV5-1; cdr3_nt: TGCGCCAGCAACCAAGGGTCGACGGGAGAGACCCAGTACTTC; cdr3_aa: CASNQGSTGETQYF
d_call: -; j_call: TRBJ1-1; clone_size: -; v_call: TRBV30; cdr3_nt: TGTGCCTGGAGCAGGAATTCGGACACTGAAGCTTTCTTT; cdr3_aa: CAWSRNSDTEAFF
d_call: -; j_call: TRBJ1-1; clone_size: -; v_call: TRBV2; cdr3_nt: TGTGCCAGCACCAAGGGGGGCACTGAAGCTTTCTTT; cdr3_aa: CASTKGGTEAFF
d_call: TRBD1; j_call: TRBJ1-1; clone_size: -; v_call: TRBV29-1; cdr3_nt: TGCAGCGTTTCCCCTAAGACAGGGGGAGAAGCTTTCTTT; cdr3_aa: CSVSPKTGGEAFF
d_call: TRBD1; j_call: TRBJ2-3; clone_size: -; v_call: TRBV7-2; cdr3_nt: TGTGCCAGCAGCTTTCTGGGACAGTTCACAGATACGCAGTATTTT; cdr3_aa: CASSFLGQFTDTQYF
d_call: -; j_call: TRBJ1-5; clone_size: -; v_call: TRBV6-6; cdr3_nt: TGTGCCAGCACGAGTTCGGATCAGCCCCAGCATTTT; cdr3_aa: CASTSSDQPQHF
d_call: -; j_call: TRBJ1-2; clone_size: -; v_call: TRBV29-1; cdr3_nt: TGCAGCGTTGCAGTGAGCTATGGCTACACCTTC; cdr3_aa: CSVAVSYGYTF
d_call: -; j_call: TRBJ1-5; clone_size: -; v_call: TRBV30; cdr3_nt: TGTGCCTGGGCTAGGGCAGATCAGCCCCAGCATTTT; cdr3_aa: CAWARADQPQHF
d_call: -; j_call: TRBJ2-7; clone_size: -; v_call: TRBV5-1; cdr3_nt: TGCGCCAGAAACTACGAGCAGTACTTC; cdr3_aa: CARNYEQYF
d_call: -; j_call: TRBJ2-1; clone_size: -; v_call: TRBV5-1; cdr3_nt: TGCGCCAGCAGCTTGGCCGCTGTCAATGAGCAGTTCTTC; cdr3_aa: CASSLAAVNEQFF
d_call: -; j_call: TRBJ2-7; clone_size: once; v_call: TRBV23-1; cdr3_nt: TGCGCCAGCAGTCAATCGGAATTCCGGGGCTCCTACGAGCAGTACTTC; cdr3_aa: CASSQSEFRGSYEQYF
d_call: -; j_call: TRBJ2-2; clone_size: few; v_call: TRBV5-4; cdr3_nt: TGTGCCAGCAGCTTGTTGACCGGGGAGCTGTTTTTT; cdr3_aa: CASSLLTGELFF
d_call: -; j_call: TRBJ2-3; clone_size: -; v_call: TRBV2; cdr3_nt: TGTGCCAGCCTTTTCCGCCGGGACGGAGATACGCAGTATTTT; cdr3_aa: CASLFRRDGDTQYF
d_call: -; j_call: TRBJ2-5; clone_size: few; v_call: TRBV29-1; cdr3_nt: TGCAGCGTTGAACAGGGCCTACAGACCCAGTACTTC; cdr3_aa: CSVEQGLQTQYF
d_call: -; j_call: TRBJ2-2; clone_size: -; v_call: TRBV7-9; cdr3_nt: TGTGCCAGCAGAGCAGGGTCCAACACCGGGGAGCTGTTTTTT; cdr3_aa: CASRAGSNTGELFF
d_call: -; j_call: TRBJ2-4; clone_size: -; v_call: TRBV7-2; cdr3_nt: TGTGCCAGCAGCCCCCAAGCCGGGGGGCTGGCCAAAAACATTCAGTACTTC; cdr3_aa: CASSPQAGGLAKNIQYF
d_call: TRBD1; j_call: TRBJ1-4; clone_size: -; v_call: TRBV5-1; cdr3_nt: TGCGCCAGCAGCTTGTCTGGGACAGGGGGTGAAAAACTGTTTTTT; cdr3_aa: CASSLSGTGGEKLFF
d_call: TRBD1; j_call: TRBJ2-3; clone_size: -; v_call: TRBV6-5; cdr3_nt: TGTGCCAGCAGTCGGGGACAGGGTGCAGATACGCAGTATTTT; cdr3_aa: CASSRGQGADTQYF
d_call: -; j_call: TRBJ1-1; clone_size: -; v_call: TRBV19; cdr3_nt: TGTGCCAGTAGTATAGAGTTGAACACTGAAGCTTTCTTT; cdr3_aa: CASSIELNTEAFF
d_call: -; j_call: TRBJ2-1; clone_size: -; v_call: TRBV18; cdr3_nt: TGTGCCAGCTCACCTCGAGGCAGGGTCTACAATGAGCAGTTCTTC; cdr3_aa: CASSPRGRVYNEQFF
d_call: TRBD2; j_call: TRBJ2-5; clone_size: -; v_call: TRBV15; cdr3_nt: TGTGCCACCAGCAGAGATAGGCTAGCGGGGGGACAAGAGACCCAGTACTTC; cdr3_aa: CATSRDRLAGGQETQYF
d_call: -; j_call: TRBJ2-3; clone_size: -; v_call: TRBV2; cdr3_nt: TGTGCCAGCAGTGAGAGTTGGGGCACAGATACGCAGTATTTT; cdr3_aa: CASSESWGTDTQYF
d_call: TRBD2; j_call: TRBJ2-5; clone_size: -; v_call: TRBV5-1; cdr3_nt: TGCGCCAGCAGCTTGTTGGCTAGCGGGAGGTTGGAGACCCAGTACTTC; cdr3_aa: CASSLLASGRLETQYF
d_call: -; j_call: TRBJ1-1; clone_size: -; v_call: TRBV6-5; cdr3_nt: TGTGCCAGCAGTCAGCATATGAACACTGAAGCTTTCTTT; cdr3_aa: CASSQHMNTEAFF
d_call: -; j_call: TRBJ1-1; clone_size: -; v_call: TRBV29-1; cdr3_nt: TGCAGCGTTGATAGCAGCCCGAACACTGAAGCTTTCTTT; cdr3_aa: CSVDSSPNTEAFF
d_call: TRBD1; j_call: TRBJ2-7; clone_size: -; v_call: TRBV6-5; cdr3_nt: TGTGCCAGCGGTCAAAGCCCGGGACAGTCCTACGAGCAGTACTTC; cdr3_aa: CASGQSPGQSYEQYF
d_call: TRBD1; j_call: TRBJ1-2; clone_size: few; v_call: TRBV19; cdr3_nt: TGTGCCAGTAGTATTGAGCCAGGGGGCTTCAGCGGCTACACCTTC; cdr3_aa: CASSIEPGGFSGYTF
d_call: -; j_call: TRBJ1-2; clone_size: -; v_call: TRBV6-6; cdr3_nt: TGTGCCAGCAGTTACTCGTGGGACACCCAAGTAGGAGGCTACACCTTC; cdr3_aa: CASSYSWDTQVGGYTF
d_call: -; j_call: TRBJ2-1; clone_size: -; v_call: TRBV6-6; cdr3_nt: TGTGCCAGCGGCCGCGGCGGGGCGAATGAGCAGTTCTTC; cdr3_aa: CASGRGGANEQFF
d_call: -; j_call: TRBJ1-2; clone_size: -; v_call: TRBV4-2; cdr3_nt: TGTGCCAGCAGCCAAGATACAGGCACGTACTATGGCTACACCTTC; cdr3_aa: CASSQDTGTYYGYTF
d_call: -; j_call: TRBJ1-1; clone_size: -; v_call: TRBV5-1; cdr3_nt: TGCGCCAGCAGCGTGGGGACGGCCACTGAAGCTTTCTTT; cdr3_aa: CASSVGTATEAFF
d_call: -; j_call: TRBJ1-1; clone_size: few; v_call: TRBV4-3; cdr3_nt: TGCGCCAGCAGCCTTCGGGGTGAAGCTTTCTTT; cdr3_aa: CASSLRGEAFF
d_call: TRBD1; j_call: TRBJ1-5; clone_size: -; v_call: TRBV2; cdr3_nt: TGTGCCAGCAGTCCGCAGGGGGGGCAGGGCAATCAGCCCCAGCATTTT; cdr3_aa: CASSPQGGQGNQPQHF
d_call: TRBD1; j_call: TRBJ2-7; clone_size: -; v_call: TRBV10-3; cdr3_nt: TGTGCCATCAGTTTGACAGGGGTCGAGCAGTACTTC; cdr3_aa: CAISLTGVEQYF
d_call: -; j_call: TRBJ1-1; clone_size: -; v_call: TRBV2; cdr3_nt: TGTGCCAGCAGTGTCGGCGGCTGGGTTGAAGCTTTCTTT; cdr3_aa: CASSVGGWVEAFF
d_call: TRBD1; j_call: TRBJ2-1; clone_size: few; v_call: TRBV12-5; cdr3_nt: TGTGCTAGTGGTTTGGTACTGGGTGGGGACAGGGTATCTTTTGAGCAGTTCTTC; cdr3_aa: CASGLVLGGDRVSFEQFF
d_call: -; j_call: TRBJ2-2; clone_size: -; v_call: TRBV5-4; cdr3_nt: TGTGCCAGCGCCCTCACAGTGGCTGGGGAGCTGTTTTTT; cdr3_aa: CASALTVAGELFF
d_call: TRBD2; j_call: TRBJ2-3; clone_size: -; v_call: TRBV29-1; cdr3_nt: TGCAGCGTGGCCGGACTAGCGGGGGAAGGGGGAGATACGCAGTATTTT; cdr3_aa: CSVAGLAGEGGDTQYF
d_call: TRBD1; j_call: TRBJ2-3; clone_size: -; v_call: TRBV7-2; cdr3_nt: TGTGCCAGCAGCTCCTACAGGGGAGATACGCAGTATTTT; cdr3_aa: CASSSYRGDTQYF
d_call: -; j_call: TRBJ1-2; clone_size: few; v_call: TRBV4-1; cdr3_nt: TGCGCCAGCAGCCAAGAAAAGGTCCGGAAACACTATGGCTACACCTTC; cdr3_aa: CASSQEKVRKHYGYTF
d_call: -; j_call: TRBJ2-7; clone_size: -; v_call: TRBV29-1; cdr3_nt: TGCAGCGTCCCGGGACGGCACTCCTACGAGCAGTACTTC; cdr3_aa: CSVPGRHSYEQYF
d_call: TRBD1; j_call: TRBJ2-3; clone_size: few; v_call: TRBV5-6; cdr3_nt: TGTGCCAGCAGCGTTGGGACAGGAGGCATCGATACGCAGTATTTT; cdr3_aa: CASSVGTGGIDTQYF
d_call: -; j_call: TRBJ1-4; clone_size: -; v_call: TRBV29-1; cdr3_nt: TGCAGCGTTGGGGGAATGGGCCGCGGTCTCGAAAAACTGTTTTTT; cdr3_aa: CSVGGMGRGLEKLFF
d_call: -; j_call: TRBJ2-5; clone_size: -; v_call: TRBV5-1; cdr3_nt: TGCGCCAGCCTGGGAACGGACCAAGAGACCCAGTACTTC; cdr3_aa: CASLGTDQETQYF
d_call: -; j_call: TRBJ2-3; clone_size: -; v_call: TRBV9; cdr3_nt: TGTGCCAGCAGCCTACTCACCCCCGCGGATAGCACAGATACGCAGTATTTT; cdr3_aa: CASSLLTPADSTDTQYF
d_call: TRBD2; j_call: TRBJ2-5; clone_size: few; v_call: TRBV2; cdr3_nt: TGTGCCAGCAGTTTTAGCGGGGGATCGGAGACCCAGTACTTC; cdr3_aa: CASSFSGGSETQYF
d_call: -; j_call: TRBJ1-4; clone_size: -; v_call: TRBV2; cdr3_nt: TGTGCCAGCAGTGAGAATATGAGTGCTGAAAAACTGTTTTTT; cdr3_aa: CASSENMSAEKLFF